The rows below give T cell receptor beta chains drawn from one sample of a study of shared T cell receptors in the human thymus. Method: immunoSEQ multiplex PCR; TCRdb's copy keeps in-frame clones and lacks some. The data hold about 730,000 clones, with around 85% observed a single time. This same sample was also taken into another study, of human thymus T cells.

Input material: thymocytes. The receptors come from a girl under two years old with a congenital heart defect. CDR3s include the opening cysteine and the closing phenylalanine or tryptophan. D genes are given only for firm matches. The listing skips clone size in some rows; elsewhere it reads once, few, many or a size class.

CASSEARPGYRGRDQPQHF	TGTGCCAGCAGTGAAGCGCGACCGGGGTATAGGGGGCGAGATCAGCCCCAGCATTTT	few	TRBV6-1	TRBJ1-5	TRBD1
CASSPPRVGPEAFF	TGTGCCAGCAGTCCCCCACGGGTTGGCCCTGAAGCTTTCTTT	-	TRBV2	TRBJ1-1	-
CASRTTQDPNTEAFF	TGTGCCAGCAGGACGACACAGGACCCGAACACTGAAGCTTTCTTT	-	TRBV7-6	TRBJ1-1	-
CASSHLRTGDPYEQYF	TGTGCCAGCAGCCACTTACGGACAGGGGACCCCTACGAGCAGTACTTC	-	TRBV5-4	TRBJ2-7	TRBD1
CASSEGDRGVGDTEAFF	TGTGCCAGCAGCGAGGGGGACAGGGGCGTTGGGGACACTGAAGCTTTCTTT	-	TRBV11-2	TRBJ1-1	TRBD1
CAISEEGGAEGYTF	TGTGCCATCAGTGAGGAAGGGGGGGCTGAGGGCTACACCTTC	once	TRBV10-3	TRBJ1-2	-
CASSLEAGTLQETQYF	TGCGCCAGCAGCTTGGAGGCCGGGACTTTACAAGAGACCCAGTACTTC	-	TRBV5-1	TRBJ2-5	-
CASGLKDAWGDRSPTEAFF	TGTGCTAGTGGTTTGAAAGATGCGTGGGGGGACAGGTCACCAACTGAAGCTTTCTTT	-	TRBV12-5	TRBJ1-1	TRBD1
CASSGGAWAKNIQYF	TGTGCCAGCAGTGGGGGGGCCTGGGCCAAAAACATTCAGTACTTC	-	TRBV6-6	TRBJ2-4	-
CASSEEGDNQPQHF	TGTGCCAGCAGTGAAGAAGGAGACAATCAGCCCCAGCATTTT	few	TRBV25-1	TRBJ1-5	-
CATSRDGRGREPQHF	TGTGCCACCAGCAGAGATGGTAGAGGGCGGGAGCCCCAGCATTTT	-	TRBV15	TRBJ1-5	-
CSVDIGSGYTF	TGCAGCGTTGATATCGGGTCGGGCTACACCTTC	-	TRBV29-1	TRBJ1-2	-
CSAHQGGTGVYGYTF	TGCAGCGCCCACCAAGGGGGGACAGGGGTCTATGGCTACACCTTC	few	TRBV29-1	TRBJ1-2	TRBD1
CASSQAPTGDEKLFF	TGCGCCAGCAGCCAAGCTCCGACAGGGGATGAAAAACTGTTTTTT	-	TRBV4-1	TRBJ1-4	TRBD1
CASSSSGRASSGANVLTF	TGCGCCAGCAGCTCCTCGGGCAGGGCAAGCTCTGGGGCCAACGTCCTGACTTTC	-	TRBV5-1	TRBJ2-6	-